This TCR beta chain appears in the sequencing data of a study of T-cell reconstitution after alpha-beta-depleted transplantation in children. This CDR3 has 11 residues. Germline V CDR1 and CDR2: MDHEN, SYDVKM. The V gene lost 8 bases and the J gene lost 7 bases, with 8 bases spanning the gap. This clonotype has at least ten counts. Its antigen remains unknown. The library targeted TCRbeta and was prepared with unique molecular identifiers. TCRdb reprocessed the PCR reads via MiXCR and lists one record per CDR3 protein. The sample has 250,000 or so distinct CDR3 sequences; roughly 7.7% are singletons. Study-level findings and limits: After transplant, high TCRbeta diversity at day 60 in some patients arose from surviving recipient T cells and thymic progenitors. In patients about two months after transplant, alpha-beta T cells reportedly arose from several hundred expanded graft clones. Counts and diversity of T cells one year after transplant came mostly from newly produced T cells.

This chain uses TRBV28 with TRBJ2-2; D is unresolved. This TCR was recovered from a male patient between 5 and 17 years old who had a stem cell transplant for acute lymphoblastic leukemia, so the T cells may come from the graft donor. Sequencing was performed on PBMCs, mostly from graft donor cells, taken 180 days after TCRalphabeta/CD19-depleted stem cell transplant. CDR3 region: CASRVSGELFF. The CDR3 nucleotides read TGTGCCAGCCGGGTCAGCGGGGAGCTGTTTTTT.